The count of the clone carrying this T cell receptor beta chain is one. This sample is part of a study of blood T cell repertoires in COVID-19. Seattle enrolled patients during active infection and tracked them longitudinally. Germline V gene lookup returns CDR1 SEHNR and CDR2 FQNEAQ (reference sequence). V dropped 6 bases and J dropped 2; count of bases not matched to a gene: 12. The CDR3 has 18 residues. Here immunoSEQ multiplex PCR was the method, and the copy in TCRdb shows in-frame clones only, minus some. The table includes about 170,000 clones, around 93% detected once. The chain recombines TRBV7-9 with TRBJ2-2; 10 positions match TRBD1. This clonotype was obtained from a man aged 25-45 years with COVID-19, enrolled during active disease. Sequences were obtained from peripheral blood. The CDR3 DNA reads as TGTGCCAGCAGGAGGGGTGAGGGGACAGGGGATAACACCGGGGAGCTGTTTTTT. This encodes CASRRGEGTGDNTGELFF.